These 14 T cell receptor beta chains came from one sample sequenced in a study of tumor-infiltrating lymphocytes in oesophageal squamous cell carcinoma. TCRdb reanalysed the PCR reads using MiXCR and keeps one entry per CDR3 protein. Of 9,500 to 12,000 distinct CDR3 sequences listed, 55% are singletons. Sequencing was done on a sample of esophageal tumor tissue. The receptors originated from a male donor with esophageal squamous cell carcinoma.

The chain carries TRBV24-1 and TRBJ2-5; D gene ambiguous. The J call is in doubt because the DNA end fits TRBJ2-1 better. Germline loops: CDR1 KGHDR, CDR2 SFDVKD. This CDR3 region has 15 residues. The CDR3, as DNA: TGTGCCACCAGTGATTTGTGGACCGCTCCGAATGAGCAGTTCTTC. It yields the protein CATSDLWTAPNEQFF.

This chain joins TRBV6-1 and TRBJ2-5; 7 bases are shared with TRBD1. V lost 6 bases, J lost 3 bases, and 4 bases stayed unmatched. The CDR3 totals 13 residues. CDR1 is MNHNS, CDR2 SASEGT, per germline. This chain's CDR3 is CASRTGTEETQYF. The CDR3 nucleotides are TGTGCCAGCAGAACCGGGACAGAAGAGACCCAGTACTTC.

This clonotype was seen only a few times. The J gene is TRBJ2-7, the V gene TRBV11-1; 7 nucleotides align to TRBD2. Germline CDR1 is SGHAT and CDR2 is FQDESV (reference sequence). CDR3 length: 14 amino acids. The ends lost 5 bases at V and 7 bases at J; junction bases unmatched: 11. CDR3 loop: CASSLLAAGGEQYF. Written as DNA, the CDR3 is TGTGCCAGCAGCCTGCTGGCGGCCGGGGGGGAGCAGTACTTC.

The chain recombines TRBV7-9 with TRBJ2-3; 15 bases are a match to TRBD2. V lost 1 base to trimming and J lost 6 bases; unmatched junction nucleotides: 2. The CDR3 has 16 amino acids. From germline, CDR1 is SEHNR and CDR2 FQNEAQ (reference sequence). CDR3 DNA: TGTGCCAGCAGCTTAGTGGGACTAGCGGGAGGTGATACGCAGTATTTT. Its protein is CASSLVGLAGGDTQYF.

For this clonotype: The missing conserved phenylalanine or tryptophan at the end of this CDR3 makes a read error likely. The limits of the CDR3 on the DNA are not certain, so only TCRdb's listed CDR3 is given. The chain is built from TRBV7-9 and TRBJ2-1; the table names TRBD1, a call not compared with the DNA. From germline, CDR1 is SEHNR and CDR2 FQNEAQ (reference sequence). The CDR3 has 17 residues if both end residues are counted. CDR3 region: CASSLRTGKHNEQFFGS.

This clonotype was observed a few times. The genes are TRBV10-2 and TRBJ2-4; TRBD1 might be the D (6 bases). The end of the DNA aligns better with TRBJ2-5, so the J call may be wrong. The germline CDR1 and CDR2 sequences are WSHSY and SAAADI. The CDR3 runs 15 residues. Here the CDR3 DNA reads TGCGCCAGCAGTGAGTCGACCAGGGGTAGAGAGACCCAGTACTTC. Protein sequence: CASSESTRGRETQYF.

Details on this clonotype: As the CDR3 is not closed by the conserved phenylalanine or tryptophan, this likely results from a read error. The limits of the CDR3 on the DNA are not certain, so only TCRdb's listed CDR3 is given. The V gene is TRBV10-3, the J gene TRBJ2-6; TRBD1, the table's D call, was not compared with the DNA. CDR1 and CDR2 (germline): ENHRY, SYGVKD. The CDR3 totals 8 residues, both ends included. The CDR3: CAISEGGT.

This chain joins TRBV7-6 and TRBJ2-3, with D perhaps matching TRBD2 (6 bases). CDR1 is SGHVS and CDR2 is FNYEAQ in the germline V gene. The CDR3 runs to 15 residues. V lost 0 bases to trimming and J lost 3 bases, with 10 bases between them. CDR3 DNA: TGTGCCAGCAGCTTAGCGGGAGGAAGTACAGATACGCAGTATTTT. Amino acids: CASSLAGGSTDTQYF.

About this clonotype: A much more abundant neighbour one base away suggests this may be a read error. The V call is TRBV5-6, the J call TRBJ2-1, with D perhaps matching TRBD1 (5 bases). The DNA end favors TRBJ2-7, so the J call may be wrong. This CDR3 contains 13 residues. Germline CDR1 and CDR2: SGHDT and YYEEEE. The CDR3: CASTQLGRGEQYF. In DNA, the CDR3 is TGTGCCAGCACCCAGCTGGGTAGGGGTGAGCAGTACTTC.

The rearrangement joins TRBV7-2 to TRBJ2-1, with 10 nucleotides matching TRBD1. The CDR3 has 15 amino acids. V lost 4 bases, J lost 2 bases, and 2 bases stayed unmatched. Germline lookup yields CDR1 SGHTA and CDR2 FQGNSA. The CDR3 nucleotides are TGTGCCAGCAGCTATGACAGGGGGCCCTACAATGAGCAGTTCTTC. The encoded protein is CASSYDRGPYNEQFF. The full variable domain, rest sourced from reference TRBV7-2 and TRBJ2-1, is GAGVSQSPSNKVTEKGKDVELRCDPISGHTALYWYRQSLGQGLEFLIYFQGNSAPDKSGLPSDRFSAERTGGSVSTLTIQRTQQEDSAVYLCASSYDRGPYNEQFFGPGTRLTVL.

This clonotype came up a few times. The chain has TRBV7-6 and TRBJ2-1, with D possibly TRBD1 on 6 matching bases. Deletions cut 1 base from V and 4 bases from J, with 8 bases between. Looked up from germline, CDR1 is SGHVS and CDR2 is FNYEAQ. The CDR3 length is 14 residues. CDR3 sequence: CASSLGTAYNEQFF. CDR3 sequence (DNA): TGTGCCAGCAGCTTAGGGACAGCGTACAATGAGCAGTTCTTC.

Sample share makes this clonotype medium-sized. The chain carries TRBV6-1 and TRBJ2-7; D unclear. This CDR3 region has 13 residues. Trimming took off 6 bases at V and 4 bases at J, with 13 bases between the two ends. Germline lookup yields CDR1 MNHNS and CDR2 SASEGT. The CDR3 sequence: CASRDSAKYEQYF. The CDR3 nucleotides are TGTGCCAGCAGGGATTCCGCGAAATACGAGCAGTACTTC.

The chain links TRBV10-3 to TRBJ2-3, with D hard to call. V lost 0 bases and J 0 bases, leaving 16 bases between the germline ends. This CDR3 has 18 amino acids. Germline V gene sequence: CDR1 ENHRY, CDR2 SYGVKD. DNA of the CDR3: TGTGCCATCAGTGAGTCTTCTAGGGTCCTCACTAGCACAGATACGCAGTATTTT. Translation: CAISESSRVLTSTDTQYF.

This clonotype is medium-sized (0.01 to 0.1%) within its sample. The rearrangement joins TRBV6-6 to TRBJ2-5; D gene unclear. The CDR3 is made up of 11 amino acids. Germline V gene sequence: CDR1 MNHNY, CDR2 SVGAGI (reference sequence). Trimming cost V 1 base and J 5 bases, with 2 bases left between them. The DNA of the CDR3 is TGTGCCAGCAGTTACTTGGAGACCCAGTACTTC. Protein sequence: CASSYLETQYF.